Below are 29 T cell receptor beta chains sequenced from a single sample in a study of T cells in Graves' hyperthyroidism and ophthalmopathy. The CDR3 regions of TCR beta were amplified from RNA transcripts. The primer set for the first-round RT-PCR of the TCR CDR3 was HTBI. Each CDR3 protein is one row after TCRdb ran MiXCR on the multiplex PCR reads. This sample carries 500,000 to 650,000 distinct CDR3 sequences, approximately 15% of them seen once, and the ten largest clones take approximately 15%. Specimen: blood. These receptors originate from a woman aged 40 to 50 with Graves' hyperthyroidism.

This clonotype was recorded at least ten times. The chain couples TRBV20-1 to TRBJ2-1; TRBD2 might be the D (5 bases). The V gene lost 1 base and the J gene lost 4 bases, with 11 bases spanning the gap. This CDR3 contains 14 residues. Germline values: CDR1 DFQATT, CDR2 SNEGSKA (reference sequence). The CDR3 sequence is CSARGRRGYNEQFF. The CDR3 nucleotides are TGCAGTGCTAGAGGTCGACGAGGGTACAATGAGCAGTTCTTC.

Only a few counts were recorded for this clonotype. The gene calls are TRBV7-9 and TRBJ2-3; TRBD2 aligns across 14 bases. Germline trimming cut 3 bases from V and 6 bases from J; bases unmatched to any gene: 26. Germline V gene lookup returns CDR1 SEHNR and CDR2 FQNEAQ (reference sequence). This CDR3 contains 23 residues. Written as DNA, the CDR3 is TGTGCCAGCAGCTTCCTTGGGGGCGGACTAGCGGGAGGCTTCCACTCGCTCATGGATACGCAGTATTTT. This encodes CASSFLGGGLAGGFHSLMDTQYF.

Ten or more counts support this clonotype. The CDR3 loop reads CSANPGSGGYNEQFF. As DNA, the CDR3 is TGCAGTGCTAACCCGGGCTCTGGGGGATACAATGAGCAGTTCTTC. The chain joins TRBV20-1 to TRBJ2-1, with D perhaps assigned TRBD1 or TRBD2 (5 bases each). The CDR3 runs 15 residues. Trimming removed 4 bases from V and 4 bases from J, with 17 bases in between. Germline loops: CDR1 DFQATT, CDR2 SNEGSKA (reference sequence).

The chain uses TRBV19 and TRBJ1-5, with D tentatively TRBD1 (5 bases). CDR1 is LNHDA and CDR2 is SQIVND in the germline V gene (reference sequence). V gave up 5 bases and J gave up 4 bases, with 18 bases separating them. The CDR3 has 16 residues. The CDR3 sequence is CASSPREGSTNQPQHF. DNA of the CDR3: TGTGCCAGTAGTCCCCGGGAGGGGAGCACTAATCAGCCCCAGCATTTT.

This clonotype was counted ten times or more. This chain connects TRBV7-3 to TRBJ2-3, with D possibly being TRBD2 (6 bases). V was shortened by 2 bases and J by 2 bases, with 11 bases between the two germline ends. This CDR3 contains 15 residues. Germline loops: CDR1 SGHTA, CDR2 FQGTGA. The CDR3 nucleotides are TGTGCCAGCAGCTTATGGGACTCCCCCACAGATACGCAGTATTTT. Translating it yields CASSLWDSPTDTQYF.

This clonotype was recorded a few times. CDR3 residues: CASSEYGDRISGNTIYF. CDR3 DNA: TGTGCCAGCAGTGAATACGGGGACAGGATCTCTGGAAACACCATATATTTT. V gene TRBV6-1 combines with J gene TRBJ1-3; 8 bases map to TRBD1. The germline gives CDR1 MNHNS, CDR2 SASEGT. This CDR3 contains 17 residues. V gave up 2 bases and J gave up 0 bases; unmatched junction bases: 6.

This clonotype occurred a few times. The rearrangement joins TRBV3-1 to TRBJ1-2, with 10 nucleotides matching TRBD1. The CDR3 runs 15 residues. The V segment lost 4 bases and the J segment 2 bases; nucleotides outside the gene matches: 4. Germline CDR1 and CDR2: LGHDT and YNNKEL (reference sequence). The CDR3 nucleotides are TGTGCCAGCAGCCCACCGGGACAGGGGAACTATGGCTACACCTTC. Translation: CASSPPGQGNYGYTF.

This clonotype was observed at least ten times. The chain carries TRBV2 and TRBJ2-7; 7 bases fit TRBD1. The germline V gene encodes CDR1 SNHLY and CDR2 FYNNEI. The CDR3 length is 13 residues. With V trimmed by 7 bases and J by 0 bases, 3 bases remained unmatched. The CDR3 spells CASKGTDSYEQYF. DNA for the CDR3: TGTGCCAGCAAGGGGACAGACTCCTACGAGCAGTACTTC.

The table lists this clonotype with a few counts. The genes are TRBV5-1 and TRBJ2-2; D unresolved. The CDR3 spans 12 residues. The germline CDR1 and CDR2 sequences are SGHRS and YFSETQ. V was shortened by 6 bases and J by 6 bases, with 9 bases between the two germline ends. CDR3 residues: CASTHEAGELFF. DNA for the CDR3: TGCGCCAGCACACATGAGGCCGGGGAGCTGTTTTTT.

This chain's CDR3 is CAISIPGQGFNEQFF. CDR3 nucleotides: TGTGCCATCAGCATCCCGGGACAGGGGTTTAATGAGCAGTTCTTC. The J gene is TRBJ2-1, the V gene TRBV10-3, with TRBD1 matching 10 bases. CDR1 and CDR2 from the germline V gene are ENHRY and SYGVKD. Trimming cost V 6 bases and J 7 bases; bases outside gene matches: 9. CDR3 length: 15 residues.

In nucleotides, the CDR3 is TGTGCTAGTGGTTTGGTACTGGGCAGGGGGCCCCCTAACTATGGCTACACCTTC. Encoded protein: CASGLVLGRGPPNYGYTF. The J gene is TRBJ1-2, the V gene TRBV12-5, with 8 bases aligning to TRBD1. Germline assignment: CDR1 LGHNT and CDR2 FRNRAP. The CDR3 sequence is 18 residues long. With V trimmed by 0 bases and J by 0 bases, 9 bases remained unmatched.

This clonotype was detected many times. The chain combines TRBV7-2 with TRBJ2-1; 7 bases match TRBD2. Germline values: CDR1 SGHTA, CDR2 FQGNSA. The CDR3 is made up of 13 amino acids. V lost 4 bases and J lost 9; bases outside the gene matches: 6. The DNA for the CDR3 is TGTGCCAGCAGCTCCTGGACTAGTCGTGAGCAGTTCTTC. Residues: CASSSWTSREQFF.

This clonotype was observed many times. J is TRBJ2-2 and V is TRBV6-1, with D tentatively TRBD2 (6 bases). Between the trimmed V and J ends, which lost 1 base and 7 bases, there was a span of 10 bases. The length of the CDR3 is 14 residues. CDR1 is MNHNS and CDR2 is SASEGT in the germline V gene. In nucleotides, the CDR3 is TGTGCCAGCAGTGAAGGCGGGACCTTCGGGGAGCTGTTTTTT. Its translation is CASSEGGTFGELFF.

This clonotype has a count of ten or more. The gene calls are TRBV10-3 and TRBJ2-3, with 7 bases that match TRBD1. The germline gives CDR1 ENHRY, CDR2 SYGVKD. The CDR3 has 16 residues. J was trimmed by 2 bases and V by 3 bases; bases with no gene match: 8. The CDR3 nucleotides read TGTGCCATCAGTGAACGGACAGGAGTCACCACAGATACGCAGTATTTT. It translates to CAISERTGVTTDTQYF.

This clonotype was found many times. The chain has TRBV6-1 and TRBJ2-5; D is perhaps TRBD2 (6 bases). V was trimmed by 5 bases and J by 3 bases, leaving 16 bases between them. The germline CDR1 and CDR2 sequences are MNHNS and SASEGT. This CDR3 spans 15 amino acids. The chain's CDR3 is CASSPLRPGEETQYF. Written as DNA, the CDR3 is TGTGCCAGCAGTCCCCTTCGCCCGGGAGAAGAGACCCAGTACTTC.

V and J are TRBV10-3 and TRBJ1-6; D perhaps matches TRBD1 (5 bases). CDR1 and CDR2 (germline): ENHRY, SYGVKD. This CDR3 contains 19 residues. With 4 bases removed from V and 0 bases from J, the gap between germline ends came to 19 bases. CDR3 coding DNA: TGTGCCATCAGTGCTTTAGACAGCATGGGCAGCTCCTATAATTCACCCCTCCACTTT. Its translation is CAISALDSMGSSYNSPLHF.

About this clonotype: A read error is possible here, since a much larger clone lies one base away. The gene calls are TRBV5-1 and TRBJ2-1; D unresolved. The germline V gene has CDR1 SGHRS and CDR2 YFSETQ. This CDR3 comprises 15 residues. The V end was cut by 3 bases, the J end by 3 bases, with 13 bases between. The CDR3, as DNA: TGCGCCAGCAGCTGGCCATCGGCGGACTACAATGAGCAGTTCTTC. Amino acid sequence: CASSWPSADYNEQFF. Complete variable domain (other parts from reference TRBV5-1 and TRBJ2-1): KAGVTQTPRYLIKTRGQQVTLSCSPISGHRSVSWYQQTPGQGLQFLFEYFSETQRNKGNFPGRFSGRQFSNSRSEMNVSTLELGDSALYLCASSWPSADYNEQFFGPGTRLTVL.

This clonotype was seen ten or more times. This chain uses TRBV28 with TRBJ1-6; no clear D gene. The length of the CDR3 is 11 residues. V dropped 7 bases and J dropped 8 bases, with 6 bases sitting between them. Germline lookup yields CDR1 MDHEN and CDR2 SYDVKM. The CDR3 DNA reads TGTGCCAGCAAGTCGGATTCACCCCTCCACTTT. Its protein is CASKSDSPLHF.

The table lists this clonotype with many counts. The chain links TRBV10-2 to TRBJ2-7, with 8 positions matching TRBD2. This CDR3 region has 12 residues. Germline trimming cut 10 bases from V and 5 bases from J; bases unmatched to any gene: 7. Germline V gives CDR1 WSHSY, CDR2 SAAADI. The CDR3 protein is CATKRGGDEQYF. CDR3 bases: TGCGCCACCAAACGGGGGGGGGACGAGCAGTACTTC.

This clonotype was seen repeatedly, ten times or more. The genes are TRBV28 and TRBJ1-5; D gene unclear. The germline V gene encodes CDR1 MDHEN and CDR2 SYDVKM. The CDR3 runs to 15 residues. V gave up 3 bases and J gave up 3 bases, with 12 bases separating them. CDR3 nucleotides: TGTGCCAGCAGTTTGATGAGGTACGTCAATCAGCCCCAGCATTTT. Amino acid sequence: CASSLMRYVNQPQHF.

Many counts were recorded for this clonotype. CDR3 in amino acids: CASSSLGSGSSYEQYF. The CDR3 nucleotides read TGTGCCAGCAGTTCCCTGGGTAGCGGGAGCTCCTACGAGCAGTACTTC. The chain uses TRBV27 and TRBJ2-7; 9 nucleotides agree with TRBD2. Trimming at V came to 4 bases and at J to 0 bases, leaving 7 bases not matched to a gene. CDR1 and CDR2 from the germline V gene are MNHEY and SMNVEV (reference sequence). The length of the CDR3 is 16 residues.

This clonotype appeared many times. The chain is built from TRBV30 and TRBJ1-1, with 8 bases lining up with TRBD1. Unmatched junction bases numbered 8, after V lost 3 bases and J lost 5 bases. Germline CDR1 reads GTSNPN; CDR2 reads SVGIG (reference sequence). The CDR3 length is 14 residues. CDR3 amino acids: CAWRAKTGGTEAFF. For the CDR3, the DNA is TGTGCCTGGAGAGCGAAAACAGGGGGGACTGAAGCTTTCTTT.

CDR3 region: CASSTRLTEAFF. The CDR3 DNA is TGTGCCAGTAGTACCCGCCTAACTGAAGCTTTCTTT. The V call is TRBV19, the J call TRBJ1-1; no reliable D call. Trimming left V 4 bases short and J 5 bases short, with 8 bases between. Germline CDR1 is LNHDA and CDR2 is SQIVND (reference sequence). This CDR3 region has 12 residues.

This clonotype was seen a handful of times. J is TRBJ2-3 and V is TRBV6-1; a possible D gene is TRBD2 (6 bases). The germline CDR1 and CDR2 sequences are MNHNS and SASEGT. This CDR3 comprises 14 residues. V lost 6 bases and J lost 10, with 20 bases in between. The CDR3 coding sequence is TGTGCCAGCAGCCGGGACTCCGCCGGTCGGTCGCAGTATTTT. Translating gives CASSRDSAGRSQYF.

This clonotype has at least ten counts. Here the CDR3 reads CSAGSGANVLTF. CDR3 in DNA: TGCAGTGCGGGGTCTGGGGCCAACGTCCTGACTTTC. This chain uses TRBV20-1 with TRBJ2-6; no clear D gene. The CDR3 spans 12 residues. The germline CDR1 and CDR2 sequences are DFQATT and SNEGSKA (reference sequence). Trimming took off 6 bases at V and 1 base at J, with 4 bases between the two ends.

This clonotype was detected ten times or more. This chain joins TRBV20-1 and TRBJ2-3; D is ambiguous. There are 15 residues in the CDR3. The V end was cut by 3 bases, the J end by 2 bases, with 15 bases between. Looked up from germline, CDR1 is DFQATT and CDR2 is SNEGSKA (reference sequence). CDR3 loop: CSASPVAPLTDTQYF. CDR3 DNA sequence: TGCAGTGCTAGCCCGGTCGCACCACTCACAGATACGCAGTATTTT.

This chain joins TRBV24-1 and TRBJ1-2, with D possibly matching TRBD1 (5 bases). Looked up from germline, CDR1 is KGHDR and CDR2 is SFDVKD. The CDR3 spans 16 residues. V gave up 1 base and J gave up 2 bases, with 13 bases separating them. CDR3: CATSDFSRGENYGYTF. The CDR3, as DNA: TGTGCCACCAGTGATTTCTCAAGGGGCGAAAACTATGGCTACACCTTC.

This clonotype was detected many times. The chain has TRBV20-1 and TRBJ2-4, with 13 bases that match TRBD2. Trimming removed 0 bases from V and 8 bases from J; junction bases left unmatched: 1. CDR1 and CDR2 from the germline V gene are DFQATT and SNEGSKA (reference sequence). This CDR3 comprises 14 residues. CDR3 protein: CSARDGLAGDIQYF. In DNA form, the CDR3 reads TGCAGTGCTAGAGACGGACTAGCGGGAGACATTCAGTACTTC.

This clonotype was observed at least ten times. This sequence joins TRBV28 and TRBJ1-2; no firm D call. From germline, CDR1 is MDHEN and CDR2 SYDVKM. CDR3 length: 14 amino acids. The V and J ends lost 5 bases and 0 bases respectively, with 10 bases between them. CDR3 in amino acids: CASSLAIANYGYTF. The DNA of the CDR3 is TGTGCCAGCAGTCTCGCTATAGCTAACTATGGCTACACCTTC.